What follows are 2 T cell receptor beta chains derived from one specimen sequenced in a study of blood T cell repertoires in COVID-19. TCRdb's table, derived via immunoSEQ multiplex PCR, lists solely in-frame clones and lacks some. The sample lists under 250,000 clones, 82% occurring once. The material sequenced was peripheral blood. All receptors derive from a woman in her forties with acute or convalescent COVID-19.

The chain links TRBV11-1 to TRBJ1-2, with D perhaps matching TRBD1 (5 bases). The CDR3 length is 12 residues. Germline lookup yields CDR1 SGHAT and CDR2 FQDESV (reference sequence). V was trimmed by 3 bases and J by 5 bases, leaving 7 bases between them. DNA for the CDR3: TGTGCCAGCAGCTTGCAGGGTTATGGCTACACCTTC. Its translation is CASSLQGYGYTF.

The rearrangement uses TRBV24-1 and TRBJ2-2, with D possibly TRBD2 on 6 matching bases. The CDR3 has 17 amino acids. Germline values: CDR1 KGHDR, CDR2 SFDVKD. V lost 2 bases to trimming and J lost 5 bases, with 17 bases between them. Written as DNA, the CDR3 is TGTGCCACCAGTGATTCCCCAGTGGGGGGACGAACCGGGGAGCTGTTTTTT. Encoded protein: CATSDSPVGGRTGELFF.